One TCR beta chain is described in this entry. Distinct nucleotide sequences in the sample also encode this CDR3. Among the donors, all were Caucasian adults who lived in Nashville, Tennessee. Replicate PCRs for sorted subsets used 200 ng DNA; this equaled 30,000 to 35,000 T cell genomes. Generated by immunoSEQ multiplex PCR, the TCRdb table keeps only in-frame clones and is missing some. Among roughly 2.4 million clones listed, 95% were seen once. The sample comes from a study of shared clonotypes between healthy human individuals. As for the study in general: Each donor had three CD4 naive, three CD4 memory, two CD8 naive and one CD8 memory plate.

This CDR3 has 12 residues. CDR1 is SGHRS, CDR2 YFSETQ, per germline. The ends were cut back, 0 bases at V and 7 bases at J, with 8 bases in the middle. This receptor was identified in a man aged 18 to 29 in good health. Source material: naive CD4+ T cells sorted from blood. Subset meaning: CD45RA+ positively selected. V is TRBV5-1 and J is TRBJ2-7; D might be TRBD2 (5 bases). The CDR3 here is CASSLDRGEQYF. CDR3 bases: TGCGCCAGCAGCTTGGACCGAGGGGAGCAGTACTTC.